This T cell receptor (beta chain) was observed in a study of response to subunit inactivated influenza vaccine. This clonotype was counted only a few times. Its antigen is unknown. TCRdb ran MiXCR on the RT-PCR reads and lists one entry per CDR3 protein. This sample has a few hundred thousand distinct CDR3 sequences, with 20% to 25% found just once. Study-level points and caveats: Authors suggested each seasonal influenza vaccination recruits few new T cells.

This specimen consisted of PBMCs from blood, obtained less than 22 months after vaccination. The source is a man in his fifties or sixties who received an inactivated influenza vaccine.

In DNA form, the CDR3 reads TGTGCCAGCAGCGCAACAGGGGGCGCGGACACCGGGGAGCTGTTTTTT. Encoded protein: CASSATGGADTGELFF. The chain has TRBV11-2 and TRBJ2-2, with TRBD1 identical over 9 bases. J was trimmed by 3 bases and V by 5 bases; bases with no gene match: 7. Germline V lookup: CDR1 SGHAT, CDR2 FQNNGV. CDR3 length: 16 amino acids.